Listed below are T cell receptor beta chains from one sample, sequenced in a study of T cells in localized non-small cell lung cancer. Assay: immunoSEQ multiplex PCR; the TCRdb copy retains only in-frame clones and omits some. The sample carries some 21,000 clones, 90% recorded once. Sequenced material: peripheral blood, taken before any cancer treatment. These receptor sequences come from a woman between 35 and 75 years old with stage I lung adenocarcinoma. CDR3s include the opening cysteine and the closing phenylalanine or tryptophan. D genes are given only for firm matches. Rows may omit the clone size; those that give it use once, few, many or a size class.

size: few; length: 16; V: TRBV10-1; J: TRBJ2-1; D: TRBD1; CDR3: CASSEGTGSYLTEQFF; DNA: TGCGCCAGCAGTGAAGGGACAGGCTCGTACCTTACTGAGCAGTTCTTC
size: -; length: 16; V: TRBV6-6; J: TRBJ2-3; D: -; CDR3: CASSYLPISRGDTQYF; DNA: TGTGCCAGCAGTTACTTACCTATCTCTAGGGGTGATACGCAGTATTTT
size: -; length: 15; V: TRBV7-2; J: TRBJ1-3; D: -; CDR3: CASSLEIGGVTPIYF; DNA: TGTGCCAGCAGCTTAGAGATAGGAGGAGTTACCCCCATATATTTT
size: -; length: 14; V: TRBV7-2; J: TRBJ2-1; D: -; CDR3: CASSLGGSVDEQFF; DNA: TGTGCCAGCAGCTTAGGGGGGTCGGTGGATGAGCAGTTCTTC
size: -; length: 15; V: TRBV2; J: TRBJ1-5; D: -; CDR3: CASSESGISNQPQHF; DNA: TGTGCCAGCAGTGAATCCGGTATTTCCAATCAGCCCCAGCATTTT
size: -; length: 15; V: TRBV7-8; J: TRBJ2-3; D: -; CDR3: CASSRRGARTDTQYF; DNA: TGTGCCAGCAGCAGGAGGGGAGCCCGCACAGATACGCAGTATTTT
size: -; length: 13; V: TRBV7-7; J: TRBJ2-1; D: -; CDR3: CASSQDRHNEQFF; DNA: TGTGCTAGCAGCCAAGACAGACACAATGAGCAGTTCTTC
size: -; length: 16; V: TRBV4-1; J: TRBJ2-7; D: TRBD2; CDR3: CASSQSASGSAYEQYF; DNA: TGCGCCAGCAGCCAATCGGCTAGCGGGAGTGCCTACGAGCAGTACTTC
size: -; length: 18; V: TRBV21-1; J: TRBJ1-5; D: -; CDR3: CASSKEWDRAYSNQPQHF; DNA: TGTGCCAGCAGCAAAGAATGGGACCGGGCATATAGCAATCAGCCCCAGCATTTT
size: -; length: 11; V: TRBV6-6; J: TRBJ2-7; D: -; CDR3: CASSLTYEQYF; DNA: TGTGCCAGCAGCCTAACCTACGAGCAGTACTTC
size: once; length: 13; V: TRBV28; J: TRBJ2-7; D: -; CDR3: CASSLPGTYEQYF; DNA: TGTGCCAGCAGTTTACCCGGTACCTACGAGCAGTACTTC
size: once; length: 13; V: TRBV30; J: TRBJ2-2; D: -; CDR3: CAWSVLRSGELFF; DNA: TGTGCCTGGAGTGTACTTCGCTCCGGGGAGCTGTTTTTT
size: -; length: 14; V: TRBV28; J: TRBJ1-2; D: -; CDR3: CATEKRFGMNGYTF; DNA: TGTGCCACAGAAAAAAGGTTTGGGATGAATGGCTACACCTTC
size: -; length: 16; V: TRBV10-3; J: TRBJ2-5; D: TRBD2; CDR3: CAISESPSGGQETQYF; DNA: TGTGCCATCAGTGAGTCACCTAGCGGAGGCCAAGAGACCCAGTACTTC
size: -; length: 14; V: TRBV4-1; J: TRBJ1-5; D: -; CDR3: CASSQYRENQPQHF; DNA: TGCGCCAGCAGCCAATACAGGGAGAATCAGCCCCAGCATTTT
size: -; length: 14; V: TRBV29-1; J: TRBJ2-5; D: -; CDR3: CSVVETRGPRTQYF; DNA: TGCAGCGTTGTTGAGACAAGGGGACCAAGGACCCAGTACTTC
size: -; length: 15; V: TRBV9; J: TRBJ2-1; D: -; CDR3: CASSPTERVVGEQFF; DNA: TGTGCCAGCAGCCCTACTGAGAGGGTCGTGGGTGAGCAGTTCTTC
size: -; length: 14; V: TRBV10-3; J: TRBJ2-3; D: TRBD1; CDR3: CAIMTGGSTDTQYF; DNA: TGTGCCATCATGACAGGGGGTAGCACAGATACGCAGTATTTT
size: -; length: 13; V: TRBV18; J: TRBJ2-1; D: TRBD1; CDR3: CASSNTGGMEWFF; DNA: TGTGCCAGCTCAAACACAGGGGGGATGGAATGGTTCTTC
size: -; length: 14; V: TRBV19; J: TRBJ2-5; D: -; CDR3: CASSIGSQHETQYF; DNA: TGTGCCAGTAGTATCGGTTCCCAGCACGAGACCCAGTACTTC
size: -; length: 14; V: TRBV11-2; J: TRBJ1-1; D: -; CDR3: CASSLGRANTEAFF; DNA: TGTGCCAGCAGCTTGGGGAGGGCGAACACTGAAGCTTTCTTT
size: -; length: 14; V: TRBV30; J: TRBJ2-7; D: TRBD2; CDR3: CAWRGLAGAYEQYF; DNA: TGTGCCTGGAGGGGACTAGCGGGAGCCTACGAGCAGTACTTC
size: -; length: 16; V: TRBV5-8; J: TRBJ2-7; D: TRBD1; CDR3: CASSRPGRDRGKEQYF; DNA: TGTGCCAGCAGCCGTCCCGGCCGGGACAGGGGAAAAGAGCAGTACTTC
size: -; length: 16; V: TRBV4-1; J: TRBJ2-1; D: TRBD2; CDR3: CASSQELAANGNEQFF; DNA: TGCGCCAGCAGCCAAGAACTAGCGGCTAATGGGAATGAGCAGTTCTTC
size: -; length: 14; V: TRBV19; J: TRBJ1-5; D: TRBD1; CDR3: CASRGQGGNQPQHF; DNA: TGTGCCAGTAGGGGACAGGGGGGCAATCAGCCCCAGCATTTT
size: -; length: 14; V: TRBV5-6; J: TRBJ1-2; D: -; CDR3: CASSLGGLGYGYTF; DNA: TGTGCCAGCAGCTTGGGAGGGCTAGGGTATGGCTACACCTTC
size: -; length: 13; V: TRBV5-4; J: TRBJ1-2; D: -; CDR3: CASSSGQNYGYTF; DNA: TGTGCCAGCAGCTCCGGACAAAACTATGGCTACACCTTC
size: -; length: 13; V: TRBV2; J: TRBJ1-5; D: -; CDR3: CASSEGTLLPQHF; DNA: TGTGCCAGCAGTGAAGGGACGTTGCTACCCCAGCATTTT
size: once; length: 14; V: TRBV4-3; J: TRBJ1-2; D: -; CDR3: CASSQEGWNYGYTF; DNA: TGCGCCAGCAGCCAAGAGGGGTGGAACTATGGCTACACCTTC
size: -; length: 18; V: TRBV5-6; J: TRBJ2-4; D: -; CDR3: CASSYPGDGSIAKNIQYF; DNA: TGTGCCAGCAGCTACCCGGGAGACGGATCAATAGCCAAAAACATTCAGTACTTC
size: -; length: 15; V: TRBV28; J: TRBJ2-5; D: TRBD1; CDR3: CASSLPGQAQETQYF; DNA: TGTGCCAGCAGCCTCCCGGGACAGGCCCAAGAGACCCAGTACTTC
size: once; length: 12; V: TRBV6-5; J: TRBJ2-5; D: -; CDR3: CASRRSQETQYF; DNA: TGTGCCAGCCGGAGAAGTCAAGAGACCCAGTACTTC
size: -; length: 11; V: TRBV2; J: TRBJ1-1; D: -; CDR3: CASRARFEAFF; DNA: TGTGCCAGCAGGGCACGGTTCGAGGCTTTCTTT
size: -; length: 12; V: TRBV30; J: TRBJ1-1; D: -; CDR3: CAWSVRSTEAFF; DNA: TGTGCCTGGAGTGTACGGAGCACTGAAGCTTTCTTT
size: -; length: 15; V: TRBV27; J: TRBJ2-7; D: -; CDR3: CASSSPGRSRYEQYF; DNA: TGTGCCAGCAGTTCACCCGGGAGAAGCCGTTACGAGCAGTACTTC
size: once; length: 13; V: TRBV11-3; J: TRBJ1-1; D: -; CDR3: CASSISSNTEAFF; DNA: TGTGCCAGCAGCATCTCTTCAAACACTGAAGCTTTCTTT
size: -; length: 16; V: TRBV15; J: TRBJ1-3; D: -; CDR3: CATSRDRGLSGNTIYF; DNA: TGTGCCACCAGCAGAGACAGGGGCCTCTCTGGAAACACCATATATTTT
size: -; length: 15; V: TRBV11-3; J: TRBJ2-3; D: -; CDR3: CASSKGTASTDTQYF; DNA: TGTGCCAGCAGCAAAGGGACGGCTAGCACAGATACGCAGTATTTT
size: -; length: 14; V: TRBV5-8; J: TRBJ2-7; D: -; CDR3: CASSWGTASYEQYF; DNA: TGTGCCAGCAGCTGGGGGACTGCTTCCTACGAGCAGTACTTC
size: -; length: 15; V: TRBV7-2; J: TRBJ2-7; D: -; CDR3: CASSLSLTALYEQYF; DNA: TGTGCCAGCAGCTTAAGCCTGACAGCCCTCTACGAGCAGTACTTC
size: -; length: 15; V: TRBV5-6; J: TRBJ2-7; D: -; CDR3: CASSLVETVVWEQYF; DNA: TGTGCCAGCAGCTTGGTGGAGACAGTGGTTTGGGAGCAGTACTTC
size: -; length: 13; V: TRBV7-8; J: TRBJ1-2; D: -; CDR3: CASSLMGNYGYTF; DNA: TGTGCCAGCAGCTTAATGGGGAACTATGGCTACACCTTC
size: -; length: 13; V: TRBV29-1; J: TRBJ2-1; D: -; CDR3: CSVDFRNSNEQFF; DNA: TGCAGCGTTGATTTCCGAAATTCCAATGAGCAGTTCTTC
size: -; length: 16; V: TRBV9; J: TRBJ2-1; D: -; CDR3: CASSVVSRSSYNEQFF; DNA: TGTGCCAGCAGCGTAGTTTCCAGAAGCTCCTACAATGAGCAGTTCTTC
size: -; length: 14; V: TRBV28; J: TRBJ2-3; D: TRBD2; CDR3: CASRTSGIGDTQYF; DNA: TGTGCCAGCAGAACTAGCGGGATTGGGGATACGCAGTATTTT
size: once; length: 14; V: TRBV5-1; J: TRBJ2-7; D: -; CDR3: CASSWDHSTYEQYF; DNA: TGCGCCAGCAGCTGGGACCACTCGACCTACGAGCAGTACTTC
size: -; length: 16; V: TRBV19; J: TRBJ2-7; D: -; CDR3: CASSIGGRGDIDEQYF; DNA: TGTGCCAGTAGTATAGGTGGTCGTGGAGATATCGACGAGCAGTACTTC
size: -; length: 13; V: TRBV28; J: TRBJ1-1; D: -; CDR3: CASSLPTPTEAFF; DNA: TGTGCCAGCAGTTTACCCACCCCCACAGAAGCTTTCTTT